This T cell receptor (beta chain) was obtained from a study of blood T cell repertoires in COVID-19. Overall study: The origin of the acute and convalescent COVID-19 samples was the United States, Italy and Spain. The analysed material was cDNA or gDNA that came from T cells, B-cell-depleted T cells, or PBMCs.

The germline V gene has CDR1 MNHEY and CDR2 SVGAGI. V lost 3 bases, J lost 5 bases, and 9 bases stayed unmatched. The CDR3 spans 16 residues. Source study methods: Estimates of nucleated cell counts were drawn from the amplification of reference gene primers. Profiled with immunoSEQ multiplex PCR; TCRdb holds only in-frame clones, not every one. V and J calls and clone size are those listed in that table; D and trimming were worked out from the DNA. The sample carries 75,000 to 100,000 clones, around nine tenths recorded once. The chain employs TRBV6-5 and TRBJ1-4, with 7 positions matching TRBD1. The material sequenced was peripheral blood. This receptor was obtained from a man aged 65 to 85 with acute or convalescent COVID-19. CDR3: CASSYRQGQLNEKLFF. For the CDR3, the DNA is TGTGCCAGCAGTTATCGTCAGGGACAGCTAAATGAAAAACTGTTTTTT.